The 10 T cell receptor beta chains in this list originate from one sample, sequenced in a study of cytomegalovirus exposure and HLA in healthy donors. The PCR had 60 Vbeta and 13 Jbeta primers. Measured with immunoSEQ multiplex PCR; TCRdb has only the in-frame clones, and not every one. The sample lists about 160,000 clones; 75% were seen once. The source material was PBMCs. The origin of the receptors is a woman aged 45-59 years in good health and CMV-seropositive.

This clone was observed once. This chain uses TRBV4-1 with TRBJ2-1; 12 bases align to TRBD2. Germline CDR1 MGHRA, CDR2 YSYEKL. The trim removed 0 bases at V and 9 bases at J, leaving 6 bases unmatched. This CDR3 comprises 16 residues. CDR3 sequence reads: CASSQDSSGGAGEQFF. The CDR3 coding sequence is TGCGCCAGCAGCCAAGATTCTAGCGGGGGGGCGGGTGAGCAGTTCTTC.

The chain recombines TRBV25-1 with TRBJ2-5, with TRBD1 identical over 10 bases. Germline V CDR1 and CDR2: MGHDK, SYGVNS. This CDR3 has 15 amino acids. Trimming removed 4 bases from V and 0 bases from J; junction bases left unmatched: 2. The CDR3 spells CASSAGTGDQETQYF. CDR3 DNA sequence: TGTGCCAGCAGTGCCGGGACAGGGGACCAAGAGACCCAGTACTTC. Supplemented by reference TRBV25-1 and TRBJ2-5, the full variable domain reads EADIYQTPRYLVIGTGKKITLECSQTMGHDKMYWYQQDPGMELHLIHYSYGVNSTEKGDLSSESTVSRIRTEHFPLTLESARPSHTSQYLCASSAGTGDQETQYFGPGTRLLVL.

Of note for this clone: One end of the junction is discordant with germline, which a read error may explain. This chain connects TRBV7-9 to TRBJ2-3; the D is unclear. Germline CDR1 SEHNR, CDR2 FQNEAQ (reference sequence). CDR3 length: 12 residues. CDR3 sequence (DNA): TGTTCCAGCAGCTTAGACTCCGAGACAAAGTATTTT. It is translated as CSSSLDSETKYF.

This chain uses TRBV6-5 with TRBJ1-4, with no clear D. CDR3 length: 13 residues. Germline CDR1 reads MNHEY; CDR2 reads SVGAGI. The V gene lost 6 bases and the J gene lost 5 bases, with 10 bases spanning the gap. For the CDR3, the DNA is TGTGCCAGCAGGCGGACTGTGAATGAAAAACTGTTTTTT. Its translation: CASRRTVNEKLFF.

V gene TRBV7-9 combines with J gene TRBJ1-1; unclear D gene. CDR3 size: 13 residues. Germline values: CDR1 SEHNR, CDR2 FQNEAQ (reference sequence). Between the trimmed V and J ends, which lost 2 bases and 0 bases, there was a span of 4 bases. The DNA for the CDR3 is TGTGCCAGCAGCTTATACATGAACACTGAAGCTTTCTTT. This sequence encodes CASSLYMNTEAFF.

This clone was picked up a small number of times. The chain has TRBV6-5 and TRBJ1-1; D unclear. V lost 6 bases and J lost 2, with 10 bases in between. The CDR3 covers 13 residues. CDR1 and CDR2 (germline): MNHEY, SVGAGI. The CDR3 DNA is TGTGCCAGCAGCCACGGGAGTAACACTGAAGCTTTCTTT. Protein product: CASSHGSNTEAFF.

J is TRBJ1-5 and V is TRBV18; 10 bases fit TRBD1. CDR3 length: 15 amino acids. The junction had 3 bases not matched to a gene; V was cut back by 5 bases and J by 2 bases. The germline V gene encodes CDR1 KGHSH and CDR2 LQKENI. The CDR3 loop reads CASSSGTGGNQPQHF. CDR3 DNA: TGTGCCAGCTCATCCGGGACAGGGGGCAATCAGCCCCAGCATTTT. Combining the CDR3 with reference TRBV18 and TRBJ1-5 gives the whole variable domain NAGVMQNPRHLVRRRGQEARLRCSPMKGHSHVYWYRQLPEEGLKFMVYLQKENIIDESGMPKERFSAEFPKEGPSILRIQQVVRGDSAAYFCASSSGTGGNQPQHFGDGTRLSIL.

This chain connects TRBV18 to TRBJ1-1; D unresolved. The germline gives CDR1 KGHSH, CDR2 LQKENI. V was pared by 6 bases and J by 7 bases, with 18 bases between. The CDR3 contains 14 residues. CDR3 sequence: CASSPEPRVGEAFF. The CDR3, as DNA: TGTGCCAGCTCCCCTGAGCCGAGGGTCGGTGAAGCTTTCTTT.

J is TRBJ1-1 and V is TRBV9, with a possible D match to TRBD1 (5 bases). The CDR3 runs to 14 residues. The V end lost 0 bases, the J end lost 1 base, and 7 bases lay between the germline ends. The germline CDR1 and CDR2 sequences are SGDLS and YYNGEE. DNA for the CDR3: TGTGCCAGCAGCGTAGGGGGGGAGAACACTGAAGCTTTCTTT. Its protein product is CASSVGGENTEAFF.

The V call is TRBV5-4, the J call TRBJ2-5, with TRBD2 identical over 7 bases. The germline V gene has CDR1 SGHNT and CDR2 YYREEE (reference sequence). V was pared by 6 bases and J by 5 bases, with 7 bases of the junction left unmatched. There are 13 residues in the CDR3. The CDR3 here is CASTTGGGETQYF. The CDR3 DNA sequence: TGTGCCAGCACCACGGGGGGAGGGGAGACCCAGTACTTC.